The sequence of this T cell receptor beta chain was determined in a study of shared clonotypes between healthy human individuals. V shed 5 bases and J 5 bases; nucleotides not matched to a gene: 5. From germline, CDR1 is MDHEN and CDR2 SYDVKM. The length of the CDR3 is 14 residues. Study conclusions and caveats: Memory subsets generally showed smaller estimated richness than naive subsets did. Shared across four donors were about 4.8% of the naive CD4 clonotypes.

With regard to this clone: The antigen is unknown.

The protocol was immunoSEQ multiplex PCR, while the TCRdb copy is restricted to in-frame clones and leaves out a portion. The sample carries approximately 100,000 clones, about 66% recorded once. The clonotype was recovered from a woman in her 30s in good health. Sequencing input: memory CD8+ T cells sorted from blood. Subset specified: CD45RO+ cells pooled with CCR7-negative TemRA cells. The chain carries TRBV28 and TRBJ1-1; 10 nucleotides match TRBD1. This CDR3 is CASSTRTGGTEAFF. Here the CDR3 DNA reads TGTGCCAGCAGTACGAGGACAGGGGGGACTGAAGCTTTCTTT.